Here is one T cell receptor beta chain with its context. The antigen is undetermined. At the DNA level, this CDR3 is encoded by other sequences in the same sample as well. Positive CCR7 selection of CD45RO-negative cells yielded the naive CD8 cells, and terminally differentiated effector memory CD45RA+ cells were excluded. These data come from a study of shared clonotypes between healthy human individuals. Study at large: There were three CD4 naive, three CD4 memory, two CD8 naive and one CD8 memory plates per donor.

General study results and limits: Researchers found naive subsets generally carried larger estimated richness than memory subsets.

Generated by immunoSEQ multiplex PCR, the TCRdb table keeps only in-frame clones and is missing some. Among about 1.9 million clones, 85% to 95% were seen once, and the ten largest hold about 1.6%. Between the trimmed V and J ends, which lost 1 base and 4 bases, there was a span of 6 bases. The V gene's germline CDR1 is SEHNR and CDR2 FQNEAQ (reference sequence). This CDR3 region has 13 residues. This receptor was taken from a man younger than 35 in good health. Some clones in this sample may be carry-over from other donors' samples. The sample consisted of naive CD8+ T cells from PBMCs. The chain employs TRBV7-9 and TRBJ2-3; D not resolved. CDR3 residues: CASSLDGSDTQYF. The DNA of the CDR3 is TGTGCCAGCAGCTTAGACGGGTCAGATACGCAGTATTTT.